One T cell receptor beta chain is described in this entry. Its antigen remains unidentified. This entry belongs to a study of T cell responses to AZD1222 COVID-19 vaccine. General study findings and limits: Nearly half of spike-specific TCRs reportedly target unmutated variant regions.

Generated by immunoSEQ multiplex PCR, the TCRdb table keeps only in-frame clones and is missing some. The sample has some 160,000 clones; under 95% are singletons. The TCR originated in an adult who received the AZD1222 COVID-19 vaccine. Specimen: peripheral blood, collected 28 days after the second AZD1222 dose.

CDR3 in DNA: TGTGCCAGCAAAACCCGTGGGACCGACAATTCACCCCTCCACTTT. This sequence encodes CASKTRGTDNSPLHF. The rearrangement links TRBV7-8 to TRBJ1-6; D is perhaps TRBD1 (5 bases). The CDR3 length is 15 residues. Trimming removed 7 bases at V and 7 bases at J, with 17 bases between. CDR1 SGHVS and CDR2 FQNEAQ come from the germline V gene.